This T cell receptor beta chain was profiled in a study of tumor-infiltrating lymphocytes in primary liver carcinoma (dated by TCRdb to 2015 to 2018). Describing the broader study: The five patients, three men and two women aged 30 to 69 years, had hepatocellular carcinoma (four) or combined HCC and intrahepatic cholangiocarcinoma (one). Agilent mRNA microarray profiling was performed on the approximately 25 tumor region samples to relate TCRbeta repertoire diversity to the local molecular phenotype. Tumors of the five patients were stage T1-T3 N0M0 with maximum diameters of roughly 4.2 to 11 cm. TCRbeta repertoire sequencing, expression microarrays and whole-exome sequencing were combined in the study across five regions of each liver tumor, with adjacent normal tissue and blood also included. TCRbeta repertoire sequencing covered 35 or so specimens from 5 patients: around 25 tumor regions, 5 adjacent noncancerous liver tissues and 5 peripheral blood samples. Repertoires from technical replicates were highly reproducible, with mean shared-clone rates about 0.91 and correlation coefficients above 0.95. Each sample produced roughly 3.5 to 7.13 million productive TCRbeta reads, and read depth showed no significant difference between tissue types. General study outcomes and caveats: Compared with blood, tumors had a significantly larger share of the repertoire taken up by the top 250 clones (p = 0.039). Just about 7.5-24% of top clones turned up in all five regions of a tumor, which suggests spatial heterogeneity among tumor-infiltrating T cells. Repertoire overlap was higher between tumor regions (mean about 35%) than tumor-adjacent (approximately 17%) or tumor-blood (approximately 14%) pairs, consistent with antigen-driven expansion. Since the samples were bulk and unsorted, there was no way to compare CD4+ and CD8+ T cell repertoires. Because only the TCR beta chain was sequenced and unpaired alpha chains were not captured, true repertoire diversity is likely underestimated. With just a few patients in the study, the authors point out that the findings should be validated in a larger study.

TCRbeta-specific cDNA was reverse-transcribed from about 500 ng total RNA using a constant-region primer and ProtoScript II reverse transcriptase. Construction of the TCRbeta libraries relied on three nested rounds of multiplex PCR, following a slightly modified ARM-PCR procedure. The first two PCR rounds used multiplex TRBV1-TRBV30 forward primers with a Cbeta reverse primer, each for approximately 11 cycles. A final 25-cycle PCR with Deep VentR polymerase added sample barcodes and Illumina adapters. Before sequencing, amplicons of 200-500 bp were gel-purified using a QIAquick gel extraction kit. TCRbeta amplicons were sequenced on an Illumina HiSeq 2500 with 250-bp paired-end reads. The original methods were these. Trimmomatic v0.33 was used to quality-trim the reads, and FLASH v1.2.11 was used to merge paired reads so that full CDR3 sequences could be recovered. V, D and J germline segments were assigned to the rearranged TCRbeta sequences by MiGEC v1.2.1b. Clonotype statistics and Shannon-Wiener diversity indices were calculated with VDJtools v1.0.0. Except for diversity analysis, only each sample's 250 most abundant clonotypes were used in subsequent analyses to reduce sampling bias. TCRdb ran its own pipeline on the public reads, namely fastp trimming at Q25 and MiXCR clone calling, and kept in-frame beta chains. Rows with one shared CDR3 protein collapse into an entry with the most common genes and DNA. Clone size and V and J calls follow TCRdb, not the original study. The sample table shows tens of thousands of distinct CDR3 sequences, and roughly 80% are seen once. The top ten constitute about 16% of the sample.

The germline V gene yields SGHAT for CDR1 and FQNNGV for CDR2. Ends included, the CDR3 has 13 residues. A remark on this clonotype: Its cognate antigen has yet to be identified. As the CDR3 is not closed by the conserved phenylalanine or tryptophan, this likely results from a read error. No DNA is shown, since the ends of the CDR3 on it are uncertain; the CDR3 is the one TCRdb lists.

Without any cell sorting, total RNA and DNA were extracted together from about 20-30 mg of bulk tissue using the AllPrep DNA/RNA mini kit. A few patients with histopathologically diagnosed primary liver carcinoma underwent surgical resection in China between 2015 and March 2016. At the time of sampling, the patients had chronic HBV infection and had not received any treatment. Each tumor was sampled at five spatially separated regions: the tumor centre plus the superior, inferior, left-lateral and right-lateral poles. Histological examination found more than 80% viable tumor cells in every tumor sample. Pieces of fresh tumor and adjacent tissue were cut in half, with one half kept in RNAlater at -80 degrees C and the other half sent for histology.

This receptor was identified in a man aged 35-49 years with primary liver carcinoma and hepatitis B virus infection. This chain is built from TRBV11-2 and TRBJ1-2. Sequenced sample: liver tumor tissue from sampling region 4. Explained via the paper, the cell subset or site label denotes: tumor region T4, right-lateral pole. Here the CDR3 is given as CTSSLTRVSGYTV.